This T cell receptor (beta chain) was observed in a study of OX40 agonist ivuxolimab in advanced cancers. Study-level points and caveats: The antigens recognized by the expanded peripheral T cells, that is their antigen specificity, were not determined. CD8+ T cells showed, on average, more clonal expansion than CD4+ cells. At 0.1 to 3.0 mg/kg, CD4+ and CD8+ blood T cells expanded clonally by week 6.

Sequencing used immunoSEQ multiplex PCR; TCRdb keeps in-frame clones, though not all of them. This table has around 99,000 clones, approximately 90% appearing once. V lost 0 bases and J lost 4, with 16 bases in between. The germline V gene has CDR1 SGHDT and CDR2 YYEEEE. This CDR3 contains 17 residues. Comment on this clone: Its antigen is currently unknown.

This TCR came from an adult with an advanced solid tumor such as melanoma, head and neck, liver or kidney cancer. Specimen: CD4+ or CD8+ T cells sorted from blood, collected in a trial of the OX40 agonist ivuxolimab. The V and J genes are TRBV5-6 and TRBJ1-4; D call uncertain. CDR3: CASSLARAPRFNEKLFF. CDR3 nucleotides: TGTGCCAGCAGCTTGGCCCGTGCGCCCCGGTTTAATGAAAAACTGTTTTTT.